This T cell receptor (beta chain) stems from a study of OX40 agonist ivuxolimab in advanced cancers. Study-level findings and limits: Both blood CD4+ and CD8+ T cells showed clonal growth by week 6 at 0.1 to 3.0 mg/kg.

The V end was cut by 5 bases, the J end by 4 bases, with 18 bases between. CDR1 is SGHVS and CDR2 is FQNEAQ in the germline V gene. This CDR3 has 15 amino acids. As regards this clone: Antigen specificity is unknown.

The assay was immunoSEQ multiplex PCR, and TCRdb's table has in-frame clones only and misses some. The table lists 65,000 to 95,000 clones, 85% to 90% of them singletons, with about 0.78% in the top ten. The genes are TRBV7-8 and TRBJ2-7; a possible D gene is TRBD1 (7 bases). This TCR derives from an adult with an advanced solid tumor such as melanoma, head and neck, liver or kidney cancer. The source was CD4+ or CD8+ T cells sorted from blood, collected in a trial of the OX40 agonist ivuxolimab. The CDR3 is CASSELAGQIYEQYF. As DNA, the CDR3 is TGTGCCAGCAGCGAGTTGGCGGGACAGATTTACGAGCAGTACTTC.